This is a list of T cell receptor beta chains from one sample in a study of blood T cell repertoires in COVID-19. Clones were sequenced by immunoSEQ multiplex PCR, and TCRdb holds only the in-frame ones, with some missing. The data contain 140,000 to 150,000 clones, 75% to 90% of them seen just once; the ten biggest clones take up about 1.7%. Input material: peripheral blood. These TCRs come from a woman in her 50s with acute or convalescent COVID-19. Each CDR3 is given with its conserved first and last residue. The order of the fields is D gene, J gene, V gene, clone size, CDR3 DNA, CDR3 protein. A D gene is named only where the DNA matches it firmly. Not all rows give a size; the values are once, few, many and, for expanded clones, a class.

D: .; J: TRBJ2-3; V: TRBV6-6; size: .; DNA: TGTGCCAGCAGATACGAGGCAGATACGCAGTATTTT; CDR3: CASRYEADTQYF
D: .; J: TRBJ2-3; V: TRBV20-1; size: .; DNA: TGCAGTGCTAGTAGACCTCGGGGCACAGATACGCAGTATTTT; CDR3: CSASRPRGTDTQYF
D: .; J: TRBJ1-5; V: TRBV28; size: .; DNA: TGTGCCAGCAGTTCAACAGGAGCCAATCAGCCCCAGCATTTT; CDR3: CASSSTGANQPQHF
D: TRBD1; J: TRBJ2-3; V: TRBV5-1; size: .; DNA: TGCGCCAGCTGCGATTCGGGACAGCCTAGCACAGATACGCAGTATTTT; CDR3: CASCDSGQPSTDTQYF
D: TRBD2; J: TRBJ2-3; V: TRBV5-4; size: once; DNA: TGTGCCAGCAGCTTTAGCGGGGGCAAAGATACGCAGTATTTT; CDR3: CASSFSGGKDTQYF
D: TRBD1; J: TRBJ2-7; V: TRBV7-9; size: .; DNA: TGTGCCAGCAGCTCGAGGACAGGGGAGTTGGAGCAATACTTC; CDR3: CASSSRTGELEQYF
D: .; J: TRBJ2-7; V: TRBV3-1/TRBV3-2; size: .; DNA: TGTGCCAGCAGCAGCACGATCGAGCAGTACTTC; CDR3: CASSSTIEQYF
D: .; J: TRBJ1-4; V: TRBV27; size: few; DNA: TGTGCCAGCAGTTTTGCAGGGGCAACCAATGAAAAACTGTTTTTT; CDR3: CASSFAGATNEKLFF
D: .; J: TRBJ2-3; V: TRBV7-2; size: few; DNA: TGTGCCAGCAACGCGGGTCTCCACACAGATACGCAGTATTTT; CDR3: CASNAGLHTDTQYF
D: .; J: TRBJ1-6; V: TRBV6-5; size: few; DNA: TGTGCCACGCGACAGTATAATTCACCCCTCCACTTT; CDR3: CATRQYNSPLHF
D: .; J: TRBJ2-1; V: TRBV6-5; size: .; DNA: TGTGCCAGCAGTTACGGGGGCCCTACCTACAATGAGCAGTTCTTC; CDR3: CASSYGGPTYNEQFF
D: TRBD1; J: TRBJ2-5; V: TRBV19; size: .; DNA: TGTGCCAGTAGTATACAGGGGGTTGATGAGACCCAGTACTTC; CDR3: CASSIQGVDETQYF
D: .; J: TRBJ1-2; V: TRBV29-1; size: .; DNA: TGCAGCGTTGAAGAAGACCAGGGCCTTGGCTACACCTTC; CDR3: CSVEEDQGLGYTF
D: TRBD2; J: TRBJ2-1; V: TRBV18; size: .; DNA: TGTGCCAGCTCACCAGGCAGCGGGGTATACAATGAGCAGTTCTTC; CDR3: CASSPGSGVYNEQFF
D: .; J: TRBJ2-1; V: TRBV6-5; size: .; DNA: TGTGCCAGCAGTTACTCGATTACTTCTTACAATGAGCAGTTCTTC; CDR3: CASSYSITSYNEQFF
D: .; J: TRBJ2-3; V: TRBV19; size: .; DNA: TGTGCCAGTAGTATGACTACCACGCAGTATTTT; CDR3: CASSMTTTQYF
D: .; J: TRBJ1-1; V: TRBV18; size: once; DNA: TGTGCCAGCTCACCACAAAGCCTCCAGAACACTGAAGCTTTCTTT; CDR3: CASSPQSLQNTEAFF
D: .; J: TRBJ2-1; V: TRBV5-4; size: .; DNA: TGTGCCAGCAGCAGACAGTACAATGAGCAGTTCTTC; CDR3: CASSRQYNEQFF
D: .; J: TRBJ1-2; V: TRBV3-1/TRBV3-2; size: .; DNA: TGTGCCAGCAGCCAAGTACAGGGAGTAGTGGGTGGCTACACCTTC; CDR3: CASSQVQGVVGGYTF
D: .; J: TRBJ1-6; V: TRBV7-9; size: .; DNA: TGTGCCAGCAGCAAGTGGGTTCGGAGTGATTCACCCCTCCACTTT; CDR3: CASSKWVRSDSPLHF
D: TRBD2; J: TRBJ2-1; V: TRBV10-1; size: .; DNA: TGCGCCAGCAGTGAGTTTAGCGGGAGTCAGCAGTTCTTC; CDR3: CASSEFSGSQQFF
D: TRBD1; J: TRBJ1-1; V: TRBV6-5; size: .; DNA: TGTGCCAGCAGTCGCTCGGGACAGGTCTCTGAAGCTTTCTTT; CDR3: CASSRSGQVSEAFF
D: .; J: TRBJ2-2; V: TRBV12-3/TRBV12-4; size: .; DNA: TGTGCGACCAGGGCCTGGGACACCGGGGAGCTGTTTTTT; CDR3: CATRAWDTGELFF
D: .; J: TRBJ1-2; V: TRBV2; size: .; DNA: TGTGCCAGCAGTGACTTGTATGGCTACACCTTC; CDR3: CASSDLYGYTF
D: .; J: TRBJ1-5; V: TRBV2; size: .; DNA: TGTGCCAGCAGAGTGAGTGGGGAGGCTTATCAGCCCCAGCATTTT; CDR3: CASRVSGEAYQPQHF
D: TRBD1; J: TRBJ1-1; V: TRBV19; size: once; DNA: TGTGCCAGTAGTTCTCGACAGGGGGCAACTGAAGCTTTCTTT; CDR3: CASSSRQGATEAFF
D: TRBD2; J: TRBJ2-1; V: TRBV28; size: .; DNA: TGTGCCAGCGGGACTAGCGGGGGGTCACCCAATGAGCAGTTCTTC; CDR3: CASGTSGGSPNEQFF
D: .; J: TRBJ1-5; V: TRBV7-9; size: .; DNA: TGTGCCAGCAGCTTAGTCAGCGGCCTGGGGAGCAATCAGCCCCAGCATTTT; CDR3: CASSLVSGLGSNQPQHF
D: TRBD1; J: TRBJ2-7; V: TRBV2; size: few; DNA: TGTGCCAGCAGTGGCACCGGGACAGGGAACTACGAGCAGTACTTC; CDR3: CASSGTGTGNYEQYF
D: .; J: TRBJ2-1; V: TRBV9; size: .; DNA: TGTGCCAGCAGCGTAGGTGGGCTAGCGAGCGTCGATGAGCAGTTCTTC; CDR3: CASSVGGLASVDEQFF
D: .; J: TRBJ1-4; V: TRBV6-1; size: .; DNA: TGTGCCAGCAGTGAGACGGCCCGAGGACTGTTTTTT; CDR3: CASSETARGLFF
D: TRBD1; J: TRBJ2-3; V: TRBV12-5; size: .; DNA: TGTGCTAGTGGTTTGGGGATCTCCGGGACAGGGGTAACAGATACGCAGTATTTT; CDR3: CASGLGISGTGVTDTQYF
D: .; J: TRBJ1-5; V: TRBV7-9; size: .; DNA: TGTGCCAGCAGCTTATTAGGGGCCGATCAGCCCCAGCATTTT; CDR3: CASSLLGADQPQHF
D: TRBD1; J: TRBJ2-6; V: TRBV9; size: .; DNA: TGTGCCAGCAGCGTCACAGGGGAGTCTGGGGCCAACGTCCTGACTTTC; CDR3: CASSVTGESGANVLTF
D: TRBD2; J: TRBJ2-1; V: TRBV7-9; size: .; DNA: TGTGCCAGCAGCGTAGCCGGGACTACGGGTGGTGAGCAGTTCTTC; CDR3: CASSVAGTTGGEQFF
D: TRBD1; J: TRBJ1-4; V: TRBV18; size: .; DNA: TGTGCCAGCTCAGGGGGACAGGGGTTCGAAAAACTGTTTTTT; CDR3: CASSGGQGFEKLFF
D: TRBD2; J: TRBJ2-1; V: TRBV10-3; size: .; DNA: TGTGCCATCAGTGAGTCGAAAAGCGGGGGGTACAATGAGCAGTTCTTC; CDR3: CAISESKSGGYNEQFF
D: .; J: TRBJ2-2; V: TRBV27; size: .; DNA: TGTGCCAGCAGTTCCTTTATCACCGGGGAGCTGCTTTTT; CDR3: CASSSFITGELLF
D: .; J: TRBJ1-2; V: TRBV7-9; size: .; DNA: TGTGCCAGCAGCTTAGAACAGGGAGCCTATGGCTACACCTTC; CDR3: CASSLEQGAYGYTF
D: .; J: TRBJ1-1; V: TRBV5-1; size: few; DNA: TGCGCCGCGGACTTTATGAACACTGAAGCTTTCTTT; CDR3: CAADFMNTEAFF
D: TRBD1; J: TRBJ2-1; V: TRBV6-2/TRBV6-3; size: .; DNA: TGTGCCAGCAGTTACATGCGGACAGGGGGATTTGAGCAGTTCTTC; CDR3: CASSYMRTGGFEQFF
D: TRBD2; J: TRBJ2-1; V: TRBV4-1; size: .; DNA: TGCGCCAGCAGCCTCCACCCCCGGGAGGGAATCTACAATGAGCAGTTCTTC; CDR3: CASSLHPREGIYNEQFF
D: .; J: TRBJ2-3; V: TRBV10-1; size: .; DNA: TGCGCCAGCAGCCTCACTAGATTCGATACGCAGTATTTT; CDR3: CASSLTRFDTQYF
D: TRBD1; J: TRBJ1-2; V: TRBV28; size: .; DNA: TGTGCCAGCAGGCGACAGGGGGGTGAGGGCTACACCTTC; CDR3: CASRRQGGEGYTF
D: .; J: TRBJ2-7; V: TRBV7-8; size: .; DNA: TGTGCCAGCAGCCCCAGATCACCATCCTACGAGCAGTACTTC; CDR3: CASSPRSPSYEQYF
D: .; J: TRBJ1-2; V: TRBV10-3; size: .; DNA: TGTGCCATCAGTGATTCTAGTAAGGCCCGCTATGGCTACACCTTC; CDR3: CAISDSSKARYGYTF
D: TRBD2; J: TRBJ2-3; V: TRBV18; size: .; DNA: TGTGCCAGCTCACCACCGTCGGGAGGGGGCACAGATACGCAGTATTTT; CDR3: CASSPPSGGGTDTQYF
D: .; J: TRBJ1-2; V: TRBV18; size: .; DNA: TGTGCCAGCTCACCTGGGTCTACTAGGACAGCGCCTGCCTATGGCTACACCTTC; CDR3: CASSPGSTRTAPAYGYTF
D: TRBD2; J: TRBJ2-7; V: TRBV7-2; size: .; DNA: TGTGCCAGCAGCTCCCCTGAGCGGGGGGGCCCCAACGAGCAGTACTTC; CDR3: CASSSPERGGPNEQYF
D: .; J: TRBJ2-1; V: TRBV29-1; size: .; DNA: TGCAGCGTTCCCCTGGCTCCAAGCTCCTACAATGAGCAGTTCTTC; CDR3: CSVPLAPSSYNEQFF
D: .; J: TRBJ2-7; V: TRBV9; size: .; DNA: TGTGCCAGCAGCGACCCCCGGAATGAGCGGCCCGGGGGCGAGCAGTACTTC; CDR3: CASSDPRNERPGGEQYF
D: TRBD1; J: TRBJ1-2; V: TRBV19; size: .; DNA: TGTGCCAGCAGGGGGCAAGCTAACTATGGCTACACCTTC; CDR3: CASRGQANYGYTF
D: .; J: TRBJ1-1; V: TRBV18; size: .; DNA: TGTGCCAGCTCACCACCGAGTCTTGGCGGCGAAGCTTTCTTT; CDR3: CASSPPSLGGEAFF
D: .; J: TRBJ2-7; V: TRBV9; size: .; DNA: TGTGCCAGCAGCGTATTGGGGGGTTCGTCATTTGACGAGCAGTACTTC; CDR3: CASSVLGGSSFDEQYF